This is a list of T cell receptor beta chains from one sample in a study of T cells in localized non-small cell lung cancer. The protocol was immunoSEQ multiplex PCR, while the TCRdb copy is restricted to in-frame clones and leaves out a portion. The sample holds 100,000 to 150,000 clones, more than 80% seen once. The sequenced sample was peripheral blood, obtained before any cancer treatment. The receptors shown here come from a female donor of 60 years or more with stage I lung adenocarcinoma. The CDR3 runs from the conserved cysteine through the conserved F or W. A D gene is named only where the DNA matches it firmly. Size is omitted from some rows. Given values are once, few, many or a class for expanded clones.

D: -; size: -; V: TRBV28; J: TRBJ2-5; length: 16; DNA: TGTGCCAGCAGTTTAGGGGGCGGTGCGGGACTTGTGACCCAGTACTTC; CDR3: CASSLGGGAGLVTQYF
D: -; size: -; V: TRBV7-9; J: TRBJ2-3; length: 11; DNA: TGTGCCAGCAGCTTCCTCGATACGCAGTATTTT; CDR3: CASSFLDTQYF
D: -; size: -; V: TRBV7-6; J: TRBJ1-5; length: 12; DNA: TGTGCCAGCAGCCACTCGGGGGGGCCCCAGCATTTT; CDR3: CASSHSGGPQHF
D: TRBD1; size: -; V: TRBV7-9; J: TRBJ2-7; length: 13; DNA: TGTGCCAGCAGCCGGGACAGCTCCTACGAGCAGTACTTC; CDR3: CASSRDSSYEQYF
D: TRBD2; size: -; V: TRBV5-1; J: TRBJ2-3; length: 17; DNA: TGCGCCAGCAGCCACTGGCCTCTAGCGGATAGCACAGATACGCAGTATTTT; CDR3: CASSHWPLADSTDTQYF
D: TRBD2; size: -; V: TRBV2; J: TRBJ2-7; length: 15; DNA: TGTGCCAGCAGTTACGGACTAGGAGGTTACTACGAGCAGTACTTC; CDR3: CASSYGLGGYYEQYF
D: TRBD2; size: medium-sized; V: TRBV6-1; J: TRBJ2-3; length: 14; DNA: TGTGCCAGCAGTGTGAGCGGGAGCGGAGATACGCAGTATTTT; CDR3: CASSVSGSGDTQYF
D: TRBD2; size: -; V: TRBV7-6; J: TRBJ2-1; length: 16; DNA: TGTGCCAGCAGCCCAATGGCCCTAGCGGCTACCAATGAGCAGTTCTTC; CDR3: CASSPMALAATNEQFF
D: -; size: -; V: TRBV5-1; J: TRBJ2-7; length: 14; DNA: TGCGCCAGCAGTTACAGTCCGTCTGGCTACGAGCAGTACTTC; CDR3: CASSYSPSGYEQYF
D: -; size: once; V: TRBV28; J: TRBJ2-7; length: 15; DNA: TGTGCCAGCAGGCCCCCAAACCGAAGCTCCTACGAGCAGTACTTC; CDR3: CASRPPNRSSYEQYF
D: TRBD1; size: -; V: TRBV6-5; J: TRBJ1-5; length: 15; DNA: TGTGCCAGCAGGGGGGACAGGTTGGTTAATCAGCCCCAGCATTTT; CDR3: CASRGDRLVNQPQHF
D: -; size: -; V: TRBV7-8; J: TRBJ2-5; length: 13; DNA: TGTGCCAGCCGGCCTCGGGTCCAAGAGACCCAGTACTTC; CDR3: CASRPRVQETQYF
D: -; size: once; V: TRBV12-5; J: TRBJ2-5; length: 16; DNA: TGTGCTAGTGGTTCGGATCTCGGGTTGGCGCAAGAGACCCAGTACTTC; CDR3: CASGSDLGLAQETQYF
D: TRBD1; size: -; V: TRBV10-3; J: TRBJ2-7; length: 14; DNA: TGTGCCATCAGTGCCGGGACAGGGGGCTACGAGCAGTACTTC; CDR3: CAISAGTGGYEQYF
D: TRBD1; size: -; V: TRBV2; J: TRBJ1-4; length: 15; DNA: TGTGCCAGCAGTATTCAGGGGGTAGCTAATGAAAAACTGTTTTTT; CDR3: CASSIQGVANEKLFF
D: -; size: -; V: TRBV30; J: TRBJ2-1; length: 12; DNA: TGTGCTTCCCGAGGCGGAGGGAGTGAGCAGTTCTTC; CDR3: CASRGGGSEQFF
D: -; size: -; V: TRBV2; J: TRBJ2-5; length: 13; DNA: TGTGCCAGCAGTGACAGGGGAGAGGAGACCCAGTACTTC; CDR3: CASSDRGEETQYF
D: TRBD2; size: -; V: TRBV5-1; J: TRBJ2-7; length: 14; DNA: TGCGCCAGGGGACTAGCGGGGATAACCTACGAGCAGTACTTC; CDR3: CARGLAGITYEQYF
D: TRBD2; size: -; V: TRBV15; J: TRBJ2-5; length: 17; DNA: TGTGCCACCAGCGGAGGCGGAGTAGCGGGAGTGCAAGAGACCCAGTACTTC; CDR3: CATSGGGVAGVQETQYF